Reported below is one T cell receptor beta chain. Profiling relied on immunoSEQ multiplex PCR, and the TCRdb table lists in-frame clones only, not all of them. The data show around 44,000 clones, 85% to 95% seen once. Germline CDR1 reads SGHVS; CDR2 reads FNYEAQ. The CDR3 runs 18 residues. With 6 bases clipped from V and 0 bases from J, the junction kept 15 bases outside the gene matches. This specimen comes from a study of T cell changes during pregnancy in multiple sclerosis. The clonotype was recovered from a female donor with multiple sclerosis, enrolled in a pregnancy study. This chain uses TRBV7-6 with TRBJ2-3, with 7 bases identical to TRBD2. Sequencing used peripheral blood. The chain's CDR3 is CASSLYGTTLSSTDTQYF. The CDR3 DNA follows: TGTGCCAGCAGTCTCTACGGGACTACCCTTTCAAGCACAGATACGCAGTATTTT.